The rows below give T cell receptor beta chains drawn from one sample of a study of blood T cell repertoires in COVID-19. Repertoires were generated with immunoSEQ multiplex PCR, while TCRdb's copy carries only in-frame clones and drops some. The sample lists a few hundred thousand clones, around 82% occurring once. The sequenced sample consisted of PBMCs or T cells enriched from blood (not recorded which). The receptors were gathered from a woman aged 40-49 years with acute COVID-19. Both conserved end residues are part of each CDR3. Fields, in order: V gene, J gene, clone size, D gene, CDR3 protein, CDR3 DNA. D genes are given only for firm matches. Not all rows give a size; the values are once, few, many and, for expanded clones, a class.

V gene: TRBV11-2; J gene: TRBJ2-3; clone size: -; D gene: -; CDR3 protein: CASGTGVSDTQYF; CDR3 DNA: TGTGCCAGCGGGACGGGAGTTTCAGATACGCAGTATTTT
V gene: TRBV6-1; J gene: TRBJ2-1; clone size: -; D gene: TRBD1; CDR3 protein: CASSEMGTANNEQFF; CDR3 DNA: TGTGCCAGCAGTGAAATGGGGACAGCCAACAATGAGCAGTTCTTC
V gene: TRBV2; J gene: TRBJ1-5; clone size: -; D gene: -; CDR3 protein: CASSATGSQPQHF; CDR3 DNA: TGTGCCAGCAGCGCCACAGGGTCTCAGCCCCAGCATTTT
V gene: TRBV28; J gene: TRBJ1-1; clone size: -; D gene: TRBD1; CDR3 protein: CASSTGTGENTEAFF; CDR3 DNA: TGTGCCAGCTCGACTGGGACAGGGGAGAACACTGAAGCTTTCTTT
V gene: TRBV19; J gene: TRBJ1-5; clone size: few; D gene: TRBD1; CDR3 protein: CASVGQGADRQPQHF; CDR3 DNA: TGTGCCAGTGTTGGACAGGGGGCAGATAGGCAGCCCCAGCATTTT
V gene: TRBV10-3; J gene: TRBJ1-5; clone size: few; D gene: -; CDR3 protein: CATGEDSQPQHF; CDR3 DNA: TGTGCCACAGGAGAGGACTCTCAGCCCCAGCATTTT
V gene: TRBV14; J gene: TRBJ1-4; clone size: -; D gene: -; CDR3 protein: CASSQRSPNEKLFF; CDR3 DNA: TGTGCCAGCAGCCAGAGGAGCCCTAATGAAAAACTGTTTTTT
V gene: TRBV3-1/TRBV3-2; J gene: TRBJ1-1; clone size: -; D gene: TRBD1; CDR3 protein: CASSQTGQGNTEAFF; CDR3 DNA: TGTGCCAGCAGCCAAACGGGACAGGGGAACACTGAAGCTTTCTTT
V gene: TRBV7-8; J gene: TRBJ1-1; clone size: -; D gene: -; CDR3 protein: CASSQIVQVNTEAFF; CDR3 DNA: TGTGCCAGCAGCCAAATAGTACAGGTGAACACTGAAGCTTTCTTT
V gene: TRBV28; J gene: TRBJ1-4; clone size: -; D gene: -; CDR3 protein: CASSPQTATNEKLFF; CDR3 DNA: TGTGCCAGCAGTCCCCAGACAGCAACTAATGAAAAACTGTTTTTT
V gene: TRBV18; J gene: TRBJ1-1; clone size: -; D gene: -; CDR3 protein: CASSPDTLNTEAFF; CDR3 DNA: TGTGCCAGCTCACCCGACACTTTGAACACTGAAGCTTTCTTT
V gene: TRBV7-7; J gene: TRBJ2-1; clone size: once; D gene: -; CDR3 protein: CASSADPSSYNEQFF; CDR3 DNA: TGTGCTAGCAGCGCCGATCCGAGCTCCTACAATGAGCAGTTCTTC
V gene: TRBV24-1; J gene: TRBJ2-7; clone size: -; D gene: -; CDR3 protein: CATSETTGAYEQYF; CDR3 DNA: TGTGCCACCAGTGAGACGACAGGCGCCTACGAGCAGTACTTC
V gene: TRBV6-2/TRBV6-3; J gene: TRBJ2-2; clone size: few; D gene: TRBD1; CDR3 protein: CASSFTGTGIGELFF; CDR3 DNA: TGTGCCAGCAGTTTTACCGGGACAGGGATCGGGGAGCTGTTTTTT
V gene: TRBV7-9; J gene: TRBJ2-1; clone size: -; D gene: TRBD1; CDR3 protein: CASSPRDRADNEQFF; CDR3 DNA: TGTGCCAGCAGCCCCCGGGACAGGGCGGACAATGAGCAGTTCTTC
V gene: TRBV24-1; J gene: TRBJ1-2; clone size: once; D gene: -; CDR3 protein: CATSGPRTNYGYTF; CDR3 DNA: TGTGCCACCAGTGGACCCAGGACTAACTATGGCTACACCTTC
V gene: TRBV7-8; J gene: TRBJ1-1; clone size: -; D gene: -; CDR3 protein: CASSSRNLNTEAFF; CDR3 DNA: TGTGCCAGCAGCTCAAGAAACTTGAACACTGAAGCTTTCTTT
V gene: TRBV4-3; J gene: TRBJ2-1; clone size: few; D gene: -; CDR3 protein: CASSQGYHRVGNEQFF; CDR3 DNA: TGCGCCAGCAGCCAAGGTTATCACAGGGTGGGAAATGAGCAGTTCTTC
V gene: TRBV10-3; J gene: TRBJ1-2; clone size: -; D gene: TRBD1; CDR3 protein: CISGQNYGYTF; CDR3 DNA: TGTATATCGGGACAGAATTATGGCTACACCTTC
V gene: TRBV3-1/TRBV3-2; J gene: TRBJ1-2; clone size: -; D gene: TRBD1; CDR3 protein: CASSLGQGPGYTF; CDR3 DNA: TGTGCCAGCAGCCTCGGACAGGGCCCGGGCTACACCTTC
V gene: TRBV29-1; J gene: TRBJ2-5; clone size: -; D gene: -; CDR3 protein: CSVDVAVQETQYF; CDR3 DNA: TGCAGCGTTGATGTGGCAGTCCAAGAGACCCAGTACTTC
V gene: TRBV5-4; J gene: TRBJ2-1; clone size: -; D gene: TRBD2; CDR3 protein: CASSPPAGLDEQFF; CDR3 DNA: TGTGCCAGCAGCCCCCCAGCGGGGCTCGATGAGCAGTTCTTC
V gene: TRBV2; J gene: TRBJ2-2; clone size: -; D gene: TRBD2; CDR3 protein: CASRDFSGEGPGELFF; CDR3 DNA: TGTGCCAGCAGGGACTTTAGCGGGGAAGGTCCCGGGGAGCTGTTTTTT
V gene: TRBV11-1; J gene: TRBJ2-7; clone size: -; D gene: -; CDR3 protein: CASSLTWTDNSEQYF; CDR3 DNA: TGTGCCAGCAGCTTAACCTGGACTGATAACTCCGAGCAGTACTTC
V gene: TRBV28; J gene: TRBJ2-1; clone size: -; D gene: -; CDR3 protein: CASSLSGVPYNEQFF; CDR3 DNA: TGTGCCAGCAGTTTATCAGGGGTGCCCTACAATGAGCAGTTCTTC
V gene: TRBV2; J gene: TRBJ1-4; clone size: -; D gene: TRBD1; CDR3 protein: CASRPDRGANEKLFF; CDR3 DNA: TGTGCCAGCAGGCCAGACAGGGGGGCTAATGAAAAACTGTTTTTT
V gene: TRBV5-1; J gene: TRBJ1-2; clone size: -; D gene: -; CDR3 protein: CASSPPVNYGYTF; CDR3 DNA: TGCGCCAGCAGCCCCCCCGTCAACTATGGCTACACCTTC
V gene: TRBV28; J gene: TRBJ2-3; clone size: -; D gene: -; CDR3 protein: CASSSPGGPGTQYF; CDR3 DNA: TGTGCCAGCAGTTCCCCTGGGGGCCCAGGTACGCAGTATTTT
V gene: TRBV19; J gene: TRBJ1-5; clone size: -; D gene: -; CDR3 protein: CASSQTGPYQPQHF; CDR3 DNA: TGTGCCAGTAGTCAAACAGGTCCCTATCAGCCCCAGCATTTT
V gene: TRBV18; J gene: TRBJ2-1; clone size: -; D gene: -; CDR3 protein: CASSPDGDEQFF; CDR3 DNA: TGTGCCAGCTCACCCGACGGGGATGAGCAGTTCTTC
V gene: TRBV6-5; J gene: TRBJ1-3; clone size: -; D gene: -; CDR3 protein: CASSYMPTSSGNTIYF; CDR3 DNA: TGTGCCAGCAGTTACATGCCCACTAGCTCTGGAAACACCATATATTTT
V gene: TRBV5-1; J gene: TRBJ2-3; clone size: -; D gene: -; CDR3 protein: CASSLVPGSTDTQYF; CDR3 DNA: TGCGCCAGCAGCTTGGTTCCAGGCAGCACAGATACGCAGTATTTT
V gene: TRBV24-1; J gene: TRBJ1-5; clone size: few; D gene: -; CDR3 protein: CATSDTPFGRDNQPQHF; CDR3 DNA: TGTGCCACCAGTGATACCCCGTTCGGACGGGACAATCAGCCCCAGCATTTT
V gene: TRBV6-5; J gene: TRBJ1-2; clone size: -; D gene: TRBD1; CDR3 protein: CASSYSTGNGYTF; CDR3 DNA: TGTGCCAGCAGTTACTCGACAGGGAATGGCTACACCTTC
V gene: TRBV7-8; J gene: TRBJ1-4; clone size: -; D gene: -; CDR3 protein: CASSLLDSPSEKLFF; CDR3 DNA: TGTGCCAGCAGCTTACTGGACTCTCCAAGTGAAAAACTGTTTTTT
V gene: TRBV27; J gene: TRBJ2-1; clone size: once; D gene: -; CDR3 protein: CASSLRVATNEQFF; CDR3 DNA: TGTGCCAGCAGTTTAAGGGTAGCGACGAACGAGCAGTTCTTC
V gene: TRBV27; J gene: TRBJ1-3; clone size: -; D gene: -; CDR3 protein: CASSSIAGDTIYF; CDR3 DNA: TGTGCCAGCAGTTCCATTGCCGGGGACACCATATATTTT
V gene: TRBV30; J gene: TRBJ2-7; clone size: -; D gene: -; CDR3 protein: CAWDRSLSYEQYF; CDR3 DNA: TGTGCCTGGGACAGGTCCCTCTCCTACGAGCAGTACTTC
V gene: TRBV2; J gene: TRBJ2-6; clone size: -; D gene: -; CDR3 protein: CASSVNVLTF; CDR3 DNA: TGTGCCAGCAGCGTCAACGTCCTGACTTTC
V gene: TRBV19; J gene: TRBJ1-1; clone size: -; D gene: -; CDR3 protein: CASSLRREGTEAFF; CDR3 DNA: TGTGCCAGTAGTCTGCGAAGAGAGGGCACTGAAGCTTTCTTT
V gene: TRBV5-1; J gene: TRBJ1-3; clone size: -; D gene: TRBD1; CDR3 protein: CASSLQGAGNTIYF; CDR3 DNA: TGCGCCAGCAGCTTGCAGGGGGCGGGAAACACCATATATTTT
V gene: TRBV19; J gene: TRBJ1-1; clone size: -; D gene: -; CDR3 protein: CASQDGQTYTEAFF; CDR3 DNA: TGTGCCAGCCAGGATGGACAGACTTACACTGAAGCTTTCTTT
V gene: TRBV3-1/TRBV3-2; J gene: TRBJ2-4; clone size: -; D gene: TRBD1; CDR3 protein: CASSQEGQGIAKNIQYF; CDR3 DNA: TGTGCCAGCAGCCAAGAAGGACAGGGGATAGCCAAAAACATTCAGTACTTC
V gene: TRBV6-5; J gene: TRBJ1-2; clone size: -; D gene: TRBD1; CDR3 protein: CASRHRTGDGYTF; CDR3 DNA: TGTGCCAGCAGACATCGAACAGGGGATGGCTACACCTTC
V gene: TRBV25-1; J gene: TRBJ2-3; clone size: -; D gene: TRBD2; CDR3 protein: CIKLAEATDTQYF; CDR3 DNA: TGTATAAAACTAGCGGAGGCCACAGATACGCAGTATTTT
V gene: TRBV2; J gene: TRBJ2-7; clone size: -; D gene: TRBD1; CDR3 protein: CASSRTGRYEQYF; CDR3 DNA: TGTGCCAGCAGTAGGACAGGGCGCTACGAGCAGTACTTC
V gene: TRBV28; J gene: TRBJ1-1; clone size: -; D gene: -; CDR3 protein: CASHTPGNSEAFF; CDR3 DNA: TGTGCCAGCCACACTCCAGGGAACTCTGAAGCTTTCTTT
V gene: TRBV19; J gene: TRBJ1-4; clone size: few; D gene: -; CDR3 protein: CASRQGNNEKLFF; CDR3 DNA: TGTGCCAGCCGCCAGGGGAATAATGAAAAACTGTTTTTT
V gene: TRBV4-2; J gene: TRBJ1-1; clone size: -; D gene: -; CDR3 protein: CASSQELRRAIEAFF; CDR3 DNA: TGTGCCAGCAGCCAAGAGTTGAGGAGAGCTATTGAAGCTTTCTTT
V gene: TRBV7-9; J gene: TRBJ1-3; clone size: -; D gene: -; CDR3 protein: CASRTRQGGNTIYF; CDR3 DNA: TGTGCCAGCAGAACCAGGCAGGGGGGAAACACCATATATTTT
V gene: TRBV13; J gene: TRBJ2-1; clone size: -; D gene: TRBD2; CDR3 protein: CASRRHWTSGLNNEQFF; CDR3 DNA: TGTGCCAGCCGACGCCATTGGACTAGCGGGTTAAACAATGAGCAGTTCTTC
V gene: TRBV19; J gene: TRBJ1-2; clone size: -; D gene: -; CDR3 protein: CASRNVQGYGYTF; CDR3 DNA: TGTGCCAGTAGGAACGTCCAGGGGTATGGCTACACCTTC
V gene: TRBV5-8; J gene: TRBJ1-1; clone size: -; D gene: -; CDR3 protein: CASSLAVGSVTEAFF; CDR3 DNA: TGTGCCAGCAGCTTGGCCGTGGGGAGTGTCACTGAAGCTTTCTTT
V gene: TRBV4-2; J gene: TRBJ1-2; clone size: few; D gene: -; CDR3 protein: CASNQINGRTDDGYTF; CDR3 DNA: TGTGCCAGCAATCAAATAAACGGGAGGACAGATGATGGCTACACCTTC